The 24 T cell receptor beta chains listed next were all sequenced from one sample in a study of cytomegalovirus exposure and HLA in healthy donors. The PCR contained 60 Vbeta and 13 Jbeta primers. Data came from immunoSEQ multiplex PCR; TCRdb stores just in-frame clones and leaves some out. The table records 110,000 to 150,000 clones, roughly 86% of them present only once. Sequencing input: PBMCs. These receptors were taken from a young man in good health and CMV-seropositive.

Note on this clone: The sample holds other DNA sequences that translate to the same CDR3. V usage is TRBV27 and J usage is TRBJ2-1, with no clear D. Germline lookup yields CDR1 MNHEY and CDR2 SMNVEV (reference sequence). Trimming stripped 0 bases from V and 3 bases from J, with 9 bases between. The CDR3 runs 15 residues. For the CDR3, the DNA is TGTGCCAGCAGTTTATCTAGGAGCAGCTACAATGAGCAGTTCTTC. The encoded protein is CASSLSRSSYNEQFF.

Worth noting for this clone: The junction departs from the called germline gene at one end, perhaps through a read error. This rearrangement joins TRBV7-9 to TRBJ1-4; possible D gene TRBD1, 5 bases. The CDR3 loop spans 15 amino acids. CDR1 and CDR2 from the germline V gene are SEHNR and FQNEAQ (reference sequence). The CDR3 sequence is CSSRSQGLLNEKLFF. CDR3 nucleotides: TGTTCCAGCAGGTCCCAGGGTCTCCTTAATGAAAAACTGTTTTTT.

V usage is TRBV9 and J usage is TRBJ2-2, with TRBD2 matching 9 bases. The ends lost 3 bases at V and 6 bases at J; junction bases unmatched: 12. The germline V gene encodes CDR1 SGDLS and CDR2 YYNGEE. The CDR3 is 17 residues long. The CDR3 DNA reads TGTGCCAGCAGCGGGATCTCCGGGACTAGCCGGGCCGGGGAGCTGTTTTTT. Protein: CASSGISGTSRAGELFF.

This rearrangement joins TRBV30 to TRBJ1-2, with D hard to call. V lost 0 bases and J lost 7, with 15 bases in between. Germline V gives CDR1 GTSNPN, CDR2 SVGIG (reference sequence). The CDR3 covers 14 residues. Here the CDR3 DNA reads TGTGCCTGGAGTGTAGGAGTCGGTCCCGGTGGCTACACCTTC. This encodes CAWSVGVGPGGYTF.

The chain is built from TRBV20-1 and TRBJ1-1; the D gene is possibly TRBD1 (5 bases). V lost 8 bases and J lost 4, with 11 bases in between. The CDR3 extends over 11 amino acids. Germline CDR1 DFQATT, CDR2 SNEGSKA (reference sequence). In DNA form, the CDR3 reads TGCAGTCCGCGGGGGGGCACTGAAGCTTTCTTT. Protein: CSPRGGTEAFF.

The rearrangement joins TRBV9 to TRBJ1-1; possibly TRBD1 for D (5 bases). From germline, CDR1 is SGDLS and CDR2 YYNGEE. CDR3 length: 16 residues. With 0 bases removed from V and 1 base from J, the gap between germline ends came to 13 bases. CDR3 in DNA: TGTGCCAGCAGCGTAGGGACGCAGGGTAAGAACACTGAAGCTTTCTTT. It is translated as CASSVGTQGKNTEAFF.

The chain links TRBV9 to TRBJ2-7, with D maybe TRBD2 (5 bases). V was clipped by 0 bases and J by 3 bases, with 7 bases between them. Germline loops: CDR1 SGDLS, CDR2 YYNGEE. The CDR3 length is 13 residues. CDR3 sequence: CASSVVEGYEQYF. The DNA for the CDR3 is TGTGCCAGCAGCGTAGTAGAGGGCTACGAGCAGTACTTC.

CDR3 nucleotide sequence: TGTGCCAGCAGTTACGAGGGGGGGAGCACAGATACGCAGTATTTT. Translated, it gives CASSYEGGSTDTQYF. The genes are TRBV6-5 and TRBJ2-3; D is perhaps TRBD2 (7 bases). Trimming took off 2 bases at V and 0 bases at J, with 9 bases between the two ends. The germline V gene encodes CDR1 MNHEY and CDR2 SVGAGI. This CDR3 comprises 15 residues.

There are a few counts of this clone. This sequence joins TRBV5-1 and TRBJ1-5; perhaps TRBD1 as D (6 bases). Germline V lookup: CDR1 SGHRS, CDR2 YFSETQ. The CDR3 covers 15 residues. V shed 3 bases and J shed 2 bases, with 12 bases lying between them. CDR3 nucleotide sequence: TGCGCCAGCAGCTCTACAGGGAGCGGCAATCAGCCCCAGCATTTT. Protein sequence: CASSSTGSGNQPQHF.

This chain connects TRBV6-5 to TRBJ2-5, with 8 bases fitting TRBD2. The CDR3 is 16 residues long. J gave up 4 bases and V 1 base, and 8 bases lay outside the gene matches. CDR1 is MNHEY, CDR2 SVGAGI, per germline. CDR3 DNA sequence: TGTGCCAGCAGTTACTTGCCCAGCGGGAGTCCAGAGACCCAGTACTTC. Translating it yields CASSYLPSGSPETQYF.

This chain connects TRBV29-1 to TRBJ1-1; tentative D call: TRBD1 (5 bases). There are 13 residues in the CDR3. V was clipped by 4 bases and J by 2 bases, with 11 bases between them. Germline V gene sequence: CDR1 SQVTM, CDR2 ANQGSEA. The CDR3 nucleotides are TGCAGCGTTGTCGGCAGGGTAAACACTGAAGCTTTCTTT. This translates into CSVVGRVNTEAFF.

The V call is TRBV15, the J call TRBJ2-3; a weak D match, TRBD1 (6 bases). The CDR3 runs to 16 residues. Trimming pared 2 bases from V and 0 bases from J, leaving 12 bases between. The germline CDR1 and CDR2 sequences are LNHNV and YYDKDF (reference sequence). CDR3 coding DNA: TGTGCCACCAGCAGAACCGGACAGTCTAGCACAGATACGCAGTATTTT. This gives the protein CATSRTGQSSTDTQYF.

The CDR3 DNA reads as TGTGCCAGCAGCCCTACCTTCTACGAGCAGTACTTC. Translated, it gives CASSPTFYEQYF. The chain joins TRBV7-8 to TRBJ2-7, with D unresolved. The CDR3 has 12 amino acids. In germline, CDR1 is SGHVS, CDR2 FQNEAQ. The V end was cut by 5 bases, the J end by 3 bases, with 8 bases between.

This sequence joins TRBV30 and TRBJ2-3, with 7 positions matching TRBD2. The CDR3 has 15 residues. Germline lookup yields CDR1 GTSNPN and CDR2 SVGIG (reference sequence). The ends lost 4 bases at V and 2 bases at J; junction bases unmatched: 9. The CDR3 nucleotides are TGTGCCTGGACCCTTCCTAGCGGATACACAGATACGCAGTATTTT. Protein: CAWTLPSGYTDTQYF.

The J gene is TRBJ1-2, the V gene TRBV20-1; 7 bases are a match to TRBD1. The trim removed 6 bases at V and 6 bases at J, leaving 4 bases unmatched. Germline CDR1 is DFQATT and CDR2 is SNEGSKA (reference sequence). CDR3 length: 11 amino acids. The DNA of the CDR3 is TGCAGTGCGCCGGGACAGAATGGCTACACCTTC. Its translation: CSAPGQNGYTF.

The chain carries TRBV28 and TRBJ1-4; TRBD1 agrees at 7 bases. The CDR3 spans 14 residues. The germline gives CDR1 MDHEN, CDR2 SYDVKM. V trimming: 5 bases; J trimming: 8 bases; junction bases outside the gene matches: 8. This chain's CDR3 is CASSLDRVQEKLFF. CDR3 in DNA: TGTGCCAGCAGTCTCGACAGGGTGCAGGAAAAACTGTTTTTT. The whole variable domain, remainder taken from reference TRBV28 and TRBJ1-4, is DVKVTQSSRYLVKRTGEKVFLECVQDMDHENMFWYRQDPGLGLRLIYFSYDVKMKEKGDIPEGYSVSREKKERFSLILESASTNQTSMYLCASSLDRVQEKLFFGSGTQLSVL.

This chain connects TRBV5-1 to TRBJ1-1, with D uncertain. Deletions cut 3 bases from V and 1 base from J, with 7 bases between. CDR1 and CDR2 from the germline V gene are SGHRS and YFSETQ. The CDR3 is 13 amino acids. The DNA for the CDR3 is TGCGCCAGCAGCTATACTCAGAACACTGAAGCTTTCTTT. Translation gives CASSYTQNTEAFF.

The genes are TRBV2 and TRBJ1-5; no firm D call. CDR1 is SNHLY, CDR2 FYNNEI, per germline. There are 11 residues in the CDR3. Trimming pared 11 bases from V and 6 bases from J, leaving 11 bases between. CDR3 loop: CAVGEAQPQHF. The CDR3 nucleotides read TGTGCCGTGGGAGAGGCTCAGCCCCAGCATTTT.

The chain joins TRBV28 to TRBJ1-1; D unclear. This CDR3 has 12 amino acids. CDR1 and CDR2 from the germline V gene are MDHEN and SYDVKM. V lost 4 bases and J lost 8, with 11 bases in between. The CDR3 DNA reads TGTGCCAGCAGTTCAATAAAAGAGGAAGCTTTCTTT. Translated: CASSSIKEEAFF.

The V and J genes are TRBV7-6 and TRBJ2-7; 8 nucleotides line up with TRBD2. Germline values: CDR1 SGHVS, CDR2 FNYEAQ. This CDR3 region has 14 residues. The J segment lost 3 bases and the V segment lost 5 bases, leaving 6 bases of the junction unmatched. The CDR3 nucleotides are TGTGCCAGCAGCCTCGGACTAGCTGACTACGAGCAGTACTTC. Its protein product is CASSLGLADYEQYF.

This sequence joins TRBV28 and TRBJ1-1; weak D call: TRBD1 (5 bases). The CDR3 covers 13 residues. Germline CDR1 reads MDHEN; CDR2 reads SYDVKM. With 4 bases removed from V and 4 bases from J, the gap between germline ends came to 10 bases. This CDR3 reads CASSSPGPTEAFF. CDR3 sequence (DNA): TGTGCCAGCAGTTCCCCAGGGCCCACTGAAGCTTTCTTT.

This clone was seen a handful of times. The chain carries TRBV5-6 and TRBJ2-5, with 10 bases matching TRBD2. Looked up from germline, CDR1 is SGHDT and CDR2 is YYEEEE. This CDR3 is built from 16 residues. The ends lost 5 bases at V and 5 bases at J; junction bases unmatched: 12. CDR3 coding DNA: TGTGCCAGCAGTCCTATAGCGGGAGGCGGAGGGGAGACCCAGTACTTC. Residues: CASSPIAGGGGETQYF.

The chain combines TRBV19 with TRBJ2-2, with TRBD1 as a possible D gene (5 bases). The V end was cut by 3 bases, the J end by 1 base, with 12 bases between. Per the germline V gene, CDR1 is LNHDA and CDR2 is SQIVND (reference sequence). CDR3 size: 16 residues. The chain's CDR3 is CASSIGPGLNTGELFF. The CDR3 DNA is TGTGCCAGTAGTATCGGTCCAGGGCTGAACACCGGGGAGCTGTTTTTT.

This rearrangement joins TRBV18 to TRBJ1-5; 7 bases map to TRBD1. The CDR3 sequence is 15 residues long. Germline V CDR1 and CDR2: KGHSH, LQKENI. V gave up 5 bases and J gave up 3 bases; unmatched junction bases: 7. CDR3 in amino acids: CASSYETGYNQPQHF. For the CDR3, the DNA is TGTGCCAGCTCATACGAGACAGGGTACAATCAGCCCCAGCATTTT.